This T cell receptor (beta chain) is drawn from a study of ipilimumab plus nivolumab after autologous stem cell transplantation. Study-level background: Patients received a median of roughly 5 ipilimumab and eight or nine nivolumab doses. Myeloma cases were transplant-naive high-risk or relapsed within 3 years post first autologous transplant. General study points: TCR repertoire, Treg phenotype and gut microbiota reportedly support more study of this approach.

This CDR3 contains 17 residues. Germline V gives CDR1 SGHNT, CDR2 YYREEE (reference sequence). V lost 4 bases to trimming and J lost 7 bases; unmatched junction nucleotides: 13. Produced via immunoSEQ multiplex PCR; TCRdb's table is partial and in-frame only. Of several thousand clones listed, 80% to 90% are singletons. Points on this clone: Antigen specificity is unknown.

Checkpoint therapy with ipilimumab 1 mg/kg began 14 to 28 days after transplant. This chain connects TRBV5-4 to TRBJ2-2, with 10 bases matching TRBD1. This clonotype was obtained from a female donor with multiple myeloma. The starting material was PBMCs, obtained in a trial of ipilimumab plus nivolumab as post-transplant consolidation. The CDR3 loop reads CASSRTGTGVIFGELFF. CDR3 coding DNA: TGTGCCAGCAGCAGAACGGGGACAGGGGTAATTTTCGGGGAGCTGTTTTTT.